These T cell receptor beta chains were read from a single sample in a study of cytomegalovirus exposure and HLA in healthy donors. Method: immunoSEQ multiplex PCR; TCRdb's copy keeps in-frame clones and lacks some. The sample's table shows tens of thousands of clones. Sample: PBMCs. Source of these receptors: a man aged 25 to 45 in good health and CMV-seronegative. Both conserved end residues are part of each CDR3. Fields, in order: V gene, D gene, J gene, CDR3 DNA, CDR3 protein. The D gene is left open where the match is weak.

TRBV11-2,NA,TRBJ1-5,TGTGCCAGCAGCTCGACAGACAGTCAGCCCCAGCATTTT,CASSSTDSQPQHF
TRBV4-1,TRBD1,TRBJ2-7,TGCGCCAGCAGCCAAGCTAGGGACAGGGTCTACGAGCAGTACTTC,CASSQARDRVYEQYF
TRBV4-3,NA,TRBJ1-6,TGCGCCAGCAGCCAAGATCCAGGCATCAGGGTAGGATCACCCCTCCACTTT,CASSQDPGIRVGSPLHF
TRBV5-1,TRBD1,TRBJ1-6,TGCGCCAGCAGCCAAGATACACAGCGGGGACAGGGCCTCCCCCTCCACTTT,CASSQDTQRGQGLPLHF
TRBV5-1,TRBD1,TRBJ2-7,TGCGCCAGCAGCCCGGACAGGGACGAGCAGTACTTC,CASSPDRDEQYF
TRBV6-5,TRBD2,TRBJ2-7,TGTGCCAGCATTTCAGGGACTAGTTACGAGCAGTACTTC,CASISGTSYEQYF
TRBV27,NA,TRBJ1-2,TGTGCCAGCAGTGCCAGGGGAATGGGGCAGGGCTACACCTTC,CASSARGMGQGYTF
TRBV6-4,NA,TRBJ2-7,TGTGCCAGCAAAGTGAGCTCCTACGAGCAGTACTTC,CASKVSSYEQYF
TRBV2,NA,TRBJ1-1,TGTGCCAGCAGTAGCTTGATGAACACTGAAGCTTTCTTT,CASSSLMNTEAFF
TRBV7-9,NA,TRBJ1-6,TGTGCCAGCAGCGGAGGGTATTCACCCCTCCACTTT,CASSGGYSPLHF
TRBV7-9,NA,TRBJ2-7,TGTGCCAGCAGCTTATTCGGGGGGCGCGACGAGCAGTACTTC,CASSLFGGRDEQYF
TRBV5-4,TRBD1,TRBJ1-1,TGTGCCAGCAGCCCCAGGACAGGGGGGAACACTGAAGCTTTCTTT,CASSPRTGGNTEAFF
TRBV5-1,TRBD1,TRBJ2-7,TGCGCCAGCAGCCTCCGGGACAGAGACTACGAGCAGTACTTC,CASSLRDRDYEQYF
TRBV5-4,TRBD2,TRBJ2-5,TGTGCCAGCAGCTCGGGGACTAGCGGGAGAGGGGTAGAGACCCAGTACTTC,CASSSGTSGRGVETQYF
TRBV6-1,NA,TRBJ2-3,TGTGCCAGCAGTGAGGAAGGGAGTCCGTATTTT,CASSEEGSPYF
TRBV30,TRBD2,TRBJ2-1,TGTGCCTGTTTAGCGGGAGGGCCGGTAAATGAGCAGTTCTTC,CACLAGGPVNEQFF
TRBV28,TRBD2,TRBJ2-3,TGTGCCAGCAGTCGATTAGCGGGGGTGGCAGATACGCAGTATTTT,CASSRLAGVADTQYF
TRBV18,TRBD1,TRBJ2-5,TGTGCCAGCTCACCACTTGGACAGGGCGGGGAGACCCAGTACTTC,CASSPLGQGGETQYF
TRBV9,NA,TRBJ2-7,TGTGCCAGCAGCGCCCGGGACTCCTACGAGCAGTACTTC,CASSARDSYEQYF
TRBV7-9,TRBD2,TRBJ2-1,TGTGCCAGCACCGCCGGGAGGGACAATGAGCAGTTCTTC,CASTAGRDNEQFF
TRBV19,TRBD1,TRBJ1-1,TGTGCCAGTAGTATTTTCGGACAGGGGGCGGTCACTGAAGCTTTCTTT,CASSIFGQGAVTEAFF
TRBV4-1,NA,TRBJ2-2,TGCGCCAGCAGCCAAGATCTCCTAGGACTAACCAGCATTAGGGGCGGGGAGCTGTTTTTT,CASSQDLLGLTSIRGGELFF
TRBV13,NA,TRBJ2-1,TGTGCCAGCAGCTCCAGGGCAATGAGCTCCGACAATGAGCAGTTCTTC,CASSSRAMSSDNEQFF
TRBV7-9,TRBD1,TRBJ1-1,TGTGCCAGCAGCCGTAAAGGGACAGGGGGGGAGAACACTGAAGCTTTCTTT,CASSRKGTGGENTEAFF
TRBV29-1,NA,TRBJ2-5,TGCAGCGTGGCCAAAGAGACCCAGTACTTC,CSVAKETQYF
TRBV18,NA,TRBJ1-6,TGTGCCAGCTCACCGGACGGACAGTATAATTCACCCCTCCACTTT,CASSPDGQYNSPLHF
TRBV5-1,NA,TRBJ2-5,TGCGCCAGCAGCTTGGGGCAATCGGAGACCCAGTACTTC,CASSLGQSETQYF
TRBV9,NA,TRBJ1-1,TGTGCCAGCAGCGGAGCCCCCTCGGGACATAAAAACACTGAAGCTTTCTTT,CASSGAPSGHKNTEAFF
TRBV2,NA,TRBJ2-7,TGTGCCAGTAGGGACTCTCACTCCTACGAGCAGTACTTC,CASRDSHSYEQYF
TRBV7-8,TRBD2,TRBJ2-1,TGTGCCAGCAGCAGTAGTATAGCGGGGGGAACAAACAATGAGCAGTTCTTC,CASSSSIAGGTNNEQFF
TRBV18,NA,TRBJ2-2,TGTGCCAGCTCACCACTGAGAGGAAACACCGGGGAGCTGTTTTTT,CASSPLRGNTGELFF
TRBV19,TRBD2,TRBJ2-7,TGTGCCAGTAGTTCGTCCCGGGAGGGGGTCGAGCAGTACTTC,CASSSSREGVEQYF
TRBV30,TRBD2,TRBJ2-5,TGTGCCTGGAGTCCTCCCAGAGTGTCTAGCGGGGAACAAGAGACCCAGTACTTC,CAWSPPRVSSGEQETQYF
TRBV7-6,NA,TRBJ2-1,TGTGCCAGCAGTTTGTCTAGCTCCTACAATGAGCAGTTCTTC,CASSLSSSYNEQFF
TRBV11-3,NA,TRBJ2-7,TGTGCCAGCAGCTTAGATTCGGGGGAACACGAGCAGTACTTC,CASSLDSGEHEQYF
TRBV6-5,NA,TRBJ1-3,TGTGCCAGCAGTTATTGGGCCCAGGTCGGTGGAAACACCATATATTTT,CASSYWAQVGGNTIYF
TRBV19,NA,TRBJ1-5,TGTGCCAGTACCCGTCCCCTTGTGGGAGGCGATCAGCCCCGGCATTTT,CASTRPLVGGDQPRHF
TRBV7-8,TRBD1,TRBJ1-1,TGTGCCAGCAGCTTATTGAGACAGGGAAAAACTGAAGCTTTCTTT,CASSLLRQGKTEAFF
TRBV18,NA,TRBJ2-2,TGTGCCAGCTCACCACTGACAGGGAACACCGGGGAGCTGTTTTTT,CASSPLTGNTGELFF
TRBV6-5,TRBD1,TRBJ2-7,TGTGCCAGCAGTTACGTGGGGACAGGGCCGTACGAGCAGTACTTC,CASSYVGTGPYEQYF
TRBV4-2,TRBD2,TRBJ2-1,TGTGCCAGCAGCCAAGGTCCGGGTGCACTAGCGGGTGGTTTCGAGCAGTTCTTC,CASSQGPGALAGGFEQFF